What follows are 9 T cell receptor beta chains derived from one specimen sequenced in a study of shared clonotypes between healthy human individuals. The protocol was immunoSEQ multiplex PCR, while the TCRdb copy is restricted to in-frame clones and leaves out a portion. The repertoire holds fewer than 850,000 clones, with 96% as singletons. The naive CD8 fraction comprised CD45RO-negative cells positively selected for CCR7 and excluded terminally differentiated effector memory CD45RA+ cells. The sequencing sample was made of naive CD8+ T cells sorted from blood. These receptors came from a man aged 25 to 45 in good health.

This clone was seen once. Distinct nucleotide sequences in the sample also encode this CDR3. The chain uses TRBV4-3 and TRBJ2-7; D is unclear. The ends were cut back, 0 bases at V and 3 bases at J, with 9 bases in the middle. CDR3 length: 14 residues. In germline, CDR1 is LGHNA, CDR2 YSLEER. This CDR3 is CASSQERSGYEQYF. CDR3 DNA: TGCGCCAGCAGCCAAGAACGCTCGGGCTACGAGCAGTACTTC.

This clone was counted a single time. The chain uses TRBV13 and TRBJ1-3, with D possibly TRBD1 on 5 matching bases. Germline V gene sequence: CDR1 PRHDT, CDR2 FYEKMQ (reference sequence). This CDR3 spans 14 amino acids. V gave up 5 bases and J gave up 0 bases, with 8 bases separating them. CDR3 bases: TGTGCCAGCAGCCCTGACAGCTCTGGAAACACCATATATTTT. Translating it yields CASSPDSSGNTIYF.

This rearrangement joins TRBV27 to TRBJ2-3; 8 bases map to TRBD2. Germline lookup yields CDR1 MNHEY and CDR2 SMNVEV (reference sequence). The V segment lost 4 bases and the J segment 2 bases; nucleotides outside the gene matches: 5. The CDR3 sequence is 15 residues long. CDR3 nucleotide sequence: TGTGCCAGCAGTTCGGGACTAGGAAACACAGATACGCAGTATTTT. Protein product: CASSSGLGNTDTQYF.

This chain joins TRBV7-9 and TRBJ1-5; 8 bases align to TRBD1. From germline, CDR1 is SEHNR and CDR2 FQNEAQ (reference sequence). V shed 3 bases and J 2 bases; nucleotides not matched to a gene: 9. The CDR3 totals 17 residues. This CDR3 reads CASSFQTGVVGNQPQHF. For the CDR3, the DNA is TGTGCCAGCAGCTTTCAGACAGGGGTCGTGGGCAATCAGCCCCAGCATTTT.

CDR3 amino acids: CASSWDSGSFYNEQFF. CDR3 bases: TGTGCCAGCAGTTGGGATAGCGGGAGTTTCTACAATGAGCAGTTCTTC. The chain has TRBV6-6 and TRBJ2-1; TRBD2 agrees at 9 bases. Germline loops: CDR1 MNHNY, CDR2 SVGAGI (reference sequence). Trimming removed 4 bases from V and 3 bases from J; junction bases left unmatched: 7. The CDR3 has 16 residues.

V and J are TRBV5-1 and TRBJ2-7, with a weak D call TRBD1 (6 bases). The CDR3 has 16 residues. Per germline, CDR1 SGHRS and CDR2 YFSETQ. V was pared by 0 bases and J by 0 bases, with 13 bases between. CDR3: CASSLAQGLSSYEQYF. The CDR3 DNA reads TGCGCCAGCAGCTTGGCTCAGGGGCTTAGCTCCTACGAGCAGTACTTC.

V gene TRBV27 combines with J gene TRBJ2-1, with 12 bases matching TRBD2. Germline V gives CDR1 MNHEY, CDR2 SMNVEV (reference sequence). CDR3 size: 17 residues. Germline trimming cut 4 bases from V and 6 bases from J; bases unmatched to any gene: 10. The CDR3 region is CASSYPLAGGIINEQFF. The CDR3 nucleotides read TGTGCCAGCAGTTATCCCCTAGCGGGAGGGATAATCAATGAGCAGTTCTTC.

This clone is a singleton in its sample. The rearrangement links TRBV2 to TRBJ2-7; 9 bases are a match to TRBD2. The CDR3 has 14 amino acids. CDR1 is SNHLY, CDR2 FYNNEI, per germline. V lost 2 bases, J lost 2 bases, and 1 base stayed unmatched. The CDR3 nucleotides read TGTGCCAGCAGTGAAAGACTAGCGGCCTACGAGCAGTACTTC. This sequence encodes CASSERLAAYEQYF.

The gene calls are TRBV19 and TRBJ2-7; D is ambiguous. V lost 4 bases to trimming and J lost 2 bases, with 15 bases between them. The CDR3 loop spans 15 amino acids. CDR1 and CDR2 (germline): LNHDA, SQIVND (reference sequence). CDR3: CASSTEHSAPYEQYF. The CDR3 nucleotides read TGTGCCAGTAGTACAGAACACAGCGCGCCCTACGAGCAGTACTTC.